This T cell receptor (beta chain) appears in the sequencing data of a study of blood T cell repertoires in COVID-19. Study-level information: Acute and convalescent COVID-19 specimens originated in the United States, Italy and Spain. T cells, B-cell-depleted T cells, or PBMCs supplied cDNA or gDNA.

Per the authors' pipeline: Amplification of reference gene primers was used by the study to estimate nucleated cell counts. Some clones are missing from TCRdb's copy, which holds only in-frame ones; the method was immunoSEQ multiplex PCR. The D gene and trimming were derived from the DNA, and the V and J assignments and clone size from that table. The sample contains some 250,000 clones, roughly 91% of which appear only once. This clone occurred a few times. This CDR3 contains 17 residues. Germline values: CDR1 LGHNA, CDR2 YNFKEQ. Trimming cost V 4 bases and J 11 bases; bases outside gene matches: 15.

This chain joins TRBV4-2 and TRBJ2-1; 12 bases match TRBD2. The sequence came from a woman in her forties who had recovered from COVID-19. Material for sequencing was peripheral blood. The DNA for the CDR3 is TGTGCCAGCAGCCCCGGTGGGTCAGGACTAGCGGGGCCCCAGCAGTTCTTC. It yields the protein CASSPGGSGLAGPQQFF.